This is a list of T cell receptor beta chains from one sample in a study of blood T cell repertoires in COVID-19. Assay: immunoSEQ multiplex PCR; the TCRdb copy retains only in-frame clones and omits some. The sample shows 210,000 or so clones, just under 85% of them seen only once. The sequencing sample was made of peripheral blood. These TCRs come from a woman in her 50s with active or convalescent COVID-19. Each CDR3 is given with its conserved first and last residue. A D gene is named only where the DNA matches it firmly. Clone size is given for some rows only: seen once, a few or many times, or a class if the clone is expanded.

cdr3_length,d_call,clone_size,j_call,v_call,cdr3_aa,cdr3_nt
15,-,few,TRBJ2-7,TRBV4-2,CASSPQSVSGVEQYF,TGTGCCAGCAGCCCCCAATCCGTATCGGGTGTAGAGCAGTACTTC
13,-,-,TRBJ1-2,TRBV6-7,CASTSEEVGGYTF,TGTGCCAGCACCTCAGAGGAGGTGGGTGGCTACACCTTC
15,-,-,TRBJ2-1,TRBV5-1,CASSLPVSPNNEQFF,TGCGCCAGCAGCTTACCGGTCTCTCCCAACAATGAGCAGTTCTTC
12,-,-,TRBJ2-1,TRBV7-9,CASSQGAGLKFF,TGTGCCAGCAGCCAAGGGGCAGGGCTTAAGTTCTTC
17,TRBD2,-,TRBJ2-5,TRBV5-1,CATKPGLAGGRRETQYF,TGCGCCACTAAGCCCGGCCTAGCGGGGGGAAGACGGGAGACCCAGTACTTC
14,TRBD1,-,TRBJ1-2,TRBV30,CAWSADRGDYGYTF,TGTGCCTGGAGTGCGGACAGGGGAGACTATGGCTACACCTTC
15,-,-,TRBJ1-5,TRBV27,CASSLALAGNQPQHF,TGTGCCAGCAGTTTAGCGTTAGCGGGCAATCAGCCCCAGCATTTT
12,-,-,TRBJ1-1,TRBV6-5,CASSHGQNEAFF,TGTGCCAGCAGCCACGGACAGAATGAAGCTTTCTTT
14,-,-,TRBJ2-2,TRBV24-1,CATSEDGRTGELFF,TGTGCCACCAGTGAAGATGGGAGGACCGGGGAGCTGTTTTTT
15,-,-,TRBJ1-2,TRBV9,CASSVKSQQGNGYTF,TGTGCCAGCAGCGTAAAATCTCAACAGGGAAATGGCTACACCTTC
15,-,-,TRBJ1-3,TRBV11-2,CASSTSGKYGNTIYF,TGTGCCAGCAGTACCAGCGGGAAGTATGGAAACACCATATATTTT
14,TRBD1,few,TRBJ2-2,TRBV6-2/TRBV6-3,CASSYGTETGELFF,TGTGCCAGCAGTTACGGGACAGAGACCGGGGAGCTGTTTTTT
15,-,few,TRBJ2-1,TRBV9,CASSAVPEAYNEQFF,TGTGCCAGCAGCGCTGTTCCCGAGGCCTACAATGAGCAGTTCTTC
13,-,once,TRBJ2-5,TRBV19,CASNQGYQETQYF,TGTGCCAGTAATCAGGGGTACCAAGAGACCCAGTACTTC
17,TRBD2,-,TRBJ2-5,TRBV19,CASSLGLVSAVRETQYF,TGTGCCAGTAGTCTCGGACTAGTGAGTGCTGTACGGGAGACCCAGTACTTC
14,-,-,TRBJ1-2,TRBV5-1,CASSPTTANYGYTF,TGCGCCAGCAGTCCGACGACAGCCAACTATGGCTACACCTTC
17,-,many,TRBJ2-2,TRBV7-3,CASSPARPGRRTGELFF,TGTGCCAGCAGCCCTGCTCGACCAGGGAGGAGGACCGGGGAGCTGTTTTTT
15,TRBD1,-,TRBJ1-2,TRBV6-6,CASSYPTGQGGGYTF,TGTGCCAGCAGTTACCCGACCGGACAGGGCGGGGGCTACACCTTC
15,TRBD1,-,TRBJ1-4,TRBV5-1,CASSPRGVTNEKLFF,TGCGCCAGCAGCCCCAGGGGGGTGACTAATGAAAAACTGTTTTTT
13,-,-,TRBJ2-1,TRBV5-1,CASSFGLQNEQFF,TGCGCCAGCAGCTTTGGCCTACAGAATGAGCAGTTCTTC
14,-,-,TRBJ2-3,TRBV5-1,CASSFSGYTDTQYF,TGCGCCAGCAGCTTCAGCGGGTACACAGATACGCAGTATTTT
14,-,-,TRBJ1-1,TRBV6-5,CASSWGGEGTEAFF,TGTGCCAGCAGCTGGGGGGGGGAAGGAACTGAAGCTTTCTTT
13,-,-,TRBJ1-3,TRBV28,CASSSVTRNTIYF,TGTGCCAGCAGTTCCGTAACTCGAAACACCATATATTTT
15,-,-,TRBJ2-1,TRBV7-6,CASTPRVGGYNEQFF,TGTGCCAGCACTCCCCGGGTAGGAGGTTACAATGAGCAGTTCTTC
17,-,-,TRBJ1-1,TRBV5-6,CASSLASGFDMNTEAFF,TGTGCCAGCAGCTTGGCCTCAGGGTTTGATATGAACACTGAAGCTTTCTTT
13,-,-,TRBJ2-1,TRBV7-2,CASRQSSYNEQFF,TGTGCCAGCAGACAATCCAGCTACAATGAGCAGTTCTTC
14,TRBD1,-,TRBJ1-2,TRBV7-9,CASSLLAGTDGYTF,TGTGCCAGCAGCTTACTAGCCGGGACAGATGGCTACACCTTC
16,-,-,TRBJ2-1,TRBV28,CASSLSWGGSYNEQFF,TGTGCCAGCAGTTTAAGTTGGGGGGGCTCATACAATGAGCAGTTCTTC
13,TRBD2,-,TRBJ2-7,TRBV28,CASTREPSYEQYF,TGTGCCAGCACGCGGGAGCCTTCCTACGAGCAGTACTTC
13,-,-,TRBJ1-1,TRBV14,CASSLQGNTEAFF,TGTGCCAGCAGCCTCCAGGGGAACACTGAAGCTTTCTTT
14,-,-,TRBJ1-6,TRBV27,CASSPLDGDSPLHF,TGTGCCAGCAGCCCTTTGGACGGGGATTCACCCCTCCACTTT
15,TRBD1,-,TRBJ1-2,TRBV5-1,CASSITTGGEYGYTF,TGCGCCAGCAGCATCACGACAGGGGGCGAGTATGGCTACACCTTC
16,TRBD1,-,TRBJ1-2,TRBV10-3,CAISESRTGAYYGYTF,TGTGCCATCAGTGAGTCGAGGACAGGGGCCTACTATGGCTACACCTTC
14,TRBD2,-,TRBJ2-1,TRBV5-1,CASSASGGGYEQFF,TGCGCCAGCAGCGCGTCGGGAGGAGGGTATGAGCAGTTCTTC
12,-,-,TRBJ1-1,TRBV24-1,CATPPGNTEAFF,TGTGCCACCCCGCCCGGGAACACTGAAGCTTTCTTT
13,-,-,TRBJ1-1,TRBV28,CASREGGDTEAFF,TGTGCCAGCAGGGAGGGGGGGGACACTGAAGCTTTCTTT
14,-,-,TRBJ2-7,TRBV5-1,CASSSRGLPYEQYF,TGCGCCAGCAGCAGCAGAGGCCTACCCTACGAGCAGTACTTC
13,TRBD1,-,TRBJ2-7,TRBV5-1,CASSHGQVDEQYF,TGCGCCAGCAGCCATGGACAGGTCGACGAGCAGTACTTC
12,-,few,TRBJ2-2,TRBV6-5,CASTTRVGELFF,TGTGCTTCGACCACCCGGGTCGGGGAGCTGTTTTTT
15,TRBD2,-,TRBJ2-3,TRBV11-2,CASSPPSGRAGAQYF,TGTGCCAGCAGCCCACCCAGCGGGAGGGCCGGGGCGCAGTATTTT
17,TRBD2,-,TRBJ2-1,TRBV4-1,CASSQPPTSGGLNEQFF,TGCGCCAGCAGCCAACCGCCCACTAGCGGGGGGCTCAATGAGCAGTTCTTC